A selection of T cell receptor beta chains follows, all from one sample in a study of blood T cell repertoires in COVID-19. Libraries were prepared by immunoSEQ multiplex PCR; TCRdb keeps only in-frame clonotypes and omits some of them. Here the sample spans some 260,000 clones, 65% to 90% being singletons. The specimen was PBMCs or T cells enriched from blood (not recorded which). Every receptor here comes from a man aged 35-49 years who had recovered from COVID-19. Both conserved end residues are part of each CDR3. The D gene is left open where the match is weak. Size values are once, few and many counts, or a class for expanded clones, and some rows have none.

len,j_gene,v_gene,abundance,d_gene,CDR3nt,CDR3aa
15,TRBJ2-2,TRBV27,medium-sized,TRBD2,TGTGCCAGCAGGCATAGCGGGACTAACACCGGGGAGCTGTTTTTT,CASRHSGTNTGELFF
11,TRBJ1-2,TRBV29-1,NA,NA,TGCAGCGTTGAACAGGCTCCGGGCTACACCTTC,CSVEQAPGYTF
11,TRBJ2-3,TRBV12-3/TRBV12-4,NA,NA,TGTGCCAGCAGACATGCAGATACGCAGTATTTT,CASRHADTQYF
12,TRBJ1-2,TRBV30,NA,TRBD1,TGTGCCTGGAAAGGGGGCCGATATGGCTACACCTTC,CAWKGGRYGYTF
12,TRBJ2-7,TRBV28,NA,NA,TGTGCCAGCACTATCGCGGGGTTTGGGCAGTACTTC,CASTIAGFGQYF
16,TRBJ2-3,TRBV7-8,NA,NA,TGTGCCAGCAGACCCCGTTTTGCGGGAACCACAGATACGCAGTATTTT,CASRPRFAGTTDTQYF
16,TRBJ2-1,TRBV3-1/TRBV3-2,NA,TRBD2,TGTGCCAGCAGCCTTTGGACTAGCGGGGGAACCAATGAGCAGTTCTTC,CASSLWTSGGTNEQFF
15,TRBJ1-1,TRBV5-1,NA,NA,TGCGCCAGCAGCTTGGAGGCAGGGAGGTACACTGAAGCTTTCTTT,CASSLEAGRYTEAFF
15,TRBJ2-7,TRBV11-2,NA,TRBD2,TGTGCCAGCAGCTCCTGGGTTAGCGGGAGATACGAGCAGTACTTC,CASSSWVSGRYEQYF
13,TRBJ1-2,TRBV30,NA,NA,TGTGCCTGGAGTGGCGGGGGCGTGAAGGGCTACACCTTC,CAWSGGGVKGYTF
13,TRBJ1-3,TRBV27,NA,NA,TGTGCCAGCATGGCTCGCTCTGGAAACACCATATATTTT,CASMARSGNTIYF
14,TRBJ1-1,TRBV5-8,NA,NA,TGTGCCAGCAGCTTGAGACAGATGAACACTGAAGCTTTCTTT,CASSLRQMNTEAFF
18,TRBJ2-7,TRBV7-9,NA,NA,TGTGCCAGCAGCTTGAGCGGATCCCAAGGCTGGAGCTCCTACGAGCAGTACTTC,CASSLSGSQGWSSYEQYF
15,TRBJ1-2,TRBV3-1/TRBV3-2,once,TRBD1,TGTGCCAGCAGCCAAAGCCCGACAGGGAAATATGGCTACACCTTC,CASSQSPTGKYGYTF
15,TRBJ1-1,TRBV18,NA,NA,TGTGCCAGCTCAGACACTACAGGGATTTTCACTGAAGCTTTCTTT,CASSDTTGIFTEAFF